A selection of T cell receptor beta chains follows, all from one sample in a study of T-cell reconstitution after alpha-beta-depleted transplantation in children. TCRdb used MiXCR to reprocess the PCR reads, holding one entry per CDR3 protein. The sample lists about 340,000 distinct CDR3 sequences; 10% were seen once. The sample in question was PBMCs from the stem cell graft donor, obtained from the stem cell graft. The receptors here all came from a human donor who donated a stem cell graft to a child with acute lymphoblastic leukemia. Each CDR3 is given with its conserved first and last residue. A D gene is named only where the DNA matches it firmly. Some rows mark clone size as missing; the rest say once, few, many or name a class of expanded clone.

v_gene	abundance	d_gene	j_gene	CDR3aa	CDR3nt
TRBV20-1	few	.	TRBJ2-7	CSARLLASEQYF	TGCAGTGCTAGGTTACTTGCTAGCGAGCAGTACTTC
TRBV7-2	few	.	TRBJ1-2	CASSLEGLPYTF	TGTGCCAGCAGCTTAGAGGGACTTCCCTACACCTTC
TRBV29-1	.	TRBD2	TRBJ2-7	CSVEDEKGLAGGGFEQYF	TGCAGCGTTGAAGACGAGAAGGGACTAGCGGGAGGTGGCTTCGAGCAGTACTTC
TRBV7-2	.	.	TRBJ2-1	CASSTRRSGSYNEQFF	TGTGCCAGCAGCACCCGCCGGAGTGGCTCCTACAATGAGCAGTTCTTC
TRBV7-9	many	.	TRBJ1-1	CASSLQRSTTEAFF	TGTGCCAGCAGCTTGCAGCGGAGTACGACTGAAGCTTTCTTT
TRBV5-6	few	TRBD1	TRBJ1-2	CASSSSPGTGLDGYTF	TGTGCCAGCAGCTCCAGCCCCGGGACAGGGCTTGATGGCTACACCTTC
TRBV7-2	.	TRBD2	TRBJ2-1	CASRITTSTDNEQFF	TGTGCCAGCAGGATAACGACTAGCACCGACAATGAGCAGTTCTTC
TRBV29-1	few	TRBD1	TRBJ2-7	CSVVTGSSYEQYF	TGCAGCGTAGTGACAGGGAGCTCCTACGAGCAGTACTTC
TRBV27	few	TRBD2	TRBJ2-5	CASSLLAGYRTQYF	TGTGCCAGCAGTCTCCTAGCGGGCTATAGGACCCAGTACTTC
TRBV7-9	many	TRBD2	TRBJ2-1	CASSLKSGDYNEQFF	TGTGCCAGCAGCTTAAAGAGCGGGGACTACAATGAGCAGTTCTTC
TRBV20-1	few	.	TRBJ2-5	CSAPDVETQYF	TGCAGTGCTCCGGACGTTGAGACCCAGTACTTC
TRBV4-1	few	.	TRBJ1-1	CASSQETGFGGMVAFF	TGCGCCAGCAGCCAAGAGACGGGGTTTGGGGGAATGGTCGCTTTCTTT
TRBV20-1	many	.	TRBJ2-7	CSARDARRQFYEQYF	TGCAGTGCTAGAGATGCCAGGAGACAGTTCTACGAGCAGTACTTC
TRBV4-1	many	.	TRBJ1-5	CASSQAVAGANQPQHF	TGCGCCAGCAGCCAAGCCGTCGCCGGGGCTAATCAGCCCCAGCATTTT
TRBV20-1	few	TRBD2	TRBJ2-1	CSARVAGSTNEQFF	TGCAGTGCCAGGGTAGCGGGATCCACCAATGAGCAGTTCTTC
TRBV27	many	.	TRBJ1-1	CASSLSLRPGGFTEAFF	TGTGCCAGCAGTTTATCACTGCGCCCGGGTGGGTTCACTGAAGCTTTCTTT
TRBV5-1	many	.	TRBJ2-3	CASRPRQASTDTQYF	TGCGCCAGCAGACCCCGACAGGCCAGCACAGATACGCAGTATTTT
TRBV20-1	many	TRBD2	TRBJ2-7	CSAKGTSGSSAYEQYF	TGCAGTGCGAAAGGGACTAGCGGGAGTTCCGCCTACGAGCAGTACTTC
TRBV9	many	TRBD2	TRBJ2-1	CASSIRLAGYNEQFF	TGTGCCAGCAGCATCAGACTAGCGGGTTACAATGAGCAGTTCTTC
TRBV4-1	.	TRBD2	TRBJ2-1	CASSQDFGLAGHEQFF	TGCGCCAGCAGCCAAGATTTCGGACTAGCGGGACATGAGCAGTTCTTC
TRBV30	few	.	TRBJ2-1	CAWSVGFSGQYNEQFF	TGTGCCTGGAGTGTAGGGTTCTCGGGGCAATACAATGAGCAGTTCTTC
TRBV4-1	.	TRBD1	TRBJ1-2	CASSARRDRGYGYTF	TGCGCCAGCAGCGCTCGACGGGACAGGGGCTATGGCTACACCTTC
TRBV6-6	.	.	TRBJ2-5	CASSYTGQETQYF	TGTGCCAGCAGTTACACGGGGCAAGAGACCCAGTACTTC
TRBV7-2	.	TRBD2	TRBJ2-7	CASSSSGSGYEQYF	TGTGCCAGCAGTAGCAGCGGGAGCGGGTACGAGCAGTACTTC
TRBV6-2/TRBV6-3	few	.	TRBJ2-7	CASGAPPNEQYF	TGTGCCAGCGGGGCTCCCCCCAACGAGCAGTACTTC
TRBV7-9	.	TRBD2	TRBJ2-1	CASSASSTSGFYNEQFF	TGTGCCAGCAGCGCAAGTTCGACTAGCGGGTTCTACAATGAGCAGTTCTTC
TRBV29-1	few	TRBD1	TRBJ2-1	CSASGTGGHNEQFF	TGCAGCGCCAGTGGGACAGGGGGCCACAATGAGCAGTTCTTC
TRBV7-9	.	.	TRBJ1-1	CAGIPSDRSQNTEAFF	TGTGCCGGCATCCCGTCTGATCGCAGCCAGAACACTGAAGCTTTCTTT
TRBV12-3/TRBV12-4	.	.	TRBJ1-1	CASSLAGEAFF	TGTGCCAGCAGTCTCGCGGGTGAAGCTTTCTTT
TRBV27	few	.	TRBJ2-7	CASSFLQGYTYEQYF	TGTGCCAGCAGTTTTTTACAGGGCTATACCTACGAGCAGTACTTC
TRBV7-2	.	.	TRBJ2-7	CASSLSLGLGGFEQYF	TGTGCCAGCAGCTTAAGTCTGGGACTTGGGGGCTTCGAGCAGTACTTC
TRBV20-1	many	.	TRBJ1-1	CSAREEGQLNTEAFF	TGCAGTGCTAGAGAGGAAGGACAGTTGAACACTGAAGCTTTCTTT
TRBV4-1	few	TRBD1	TRBJ2-4	CASSHPITTGGDIQYF	TGCGCCAGCAGCCACCCGATAACGACAGGGGGTGACATTCAGTACTTC
TRBV29-1	few	.	TRBJ1-5	CSVAPGGNQPQHF	TGCAGCGTGGCCCCTGGAGGGAATCAGCCCCAGCATTTT
TRBV5-1	many	.	TRBJ2-1	CASSHGTDSYNEQFF	TGCGCCAGCAGCCACGGGACCGACTCCTACAATGAGCAGTTCTTC
TRBV7-9	few	.	TRBJ1-1	CAGETGMNTEAFF	TGTGCCGGCGAGACGGGGATGAACACTGAAGCTTTCTTT
TRBV27	few	.	TRBJ2-7	CASSFSGYSYEQYF	TGTGCCAGCAGTTTTAGTGGCTACTCCTACGAGCAGTACTTC
TRBV3-1	.	.	TRBJ2-5	CASSQGTQQETQYF	TGTGCCAGCAGCCAAGGGACCCAACAAGAGACCCAGTACTTC
TRBV7-9	many	.	TRBJ2-3	CASSLTQGYTDTQYF	TGTGCCAGCAGCTTGACGCAGGGGTACACAGATACGCAGTATTTT
TRBV29-1	few	.	TRBJ2-5	CSVRGSRRDSTNHGETQYF	TGCAGCGTTAGGGGGAGCCGCCGGGACTCCACAAACCATGGGGAGACCCAGTACTTC
TRBV7-8	few	TRBD1	TRBJ1-5	CASSSRTGQNQPQHF	TGTGCCAGCAGCTCCCGGACAGGGCAAAATCAGCCCCAGCATTTT
TRBV30	.	.	TRBJ2-5	CAWSVGAHQETQYF	TGTGCCTGGAGTGTAGGGGCGCATCAAGAGACCCAGTACTTC
TRBV27	many	TRBD1	TRBJ2-7	CASSLLTGDEQYF	TGTGCCAGCAGTCTATTGACAGGGGACGAGCAGTACTTC
TRBV18	few	TRBD1	TRBJ2-6	CASSPQGASGANVLTF	TGTGCCAGCTCACCACAGGGGGCCTCTGGGGCCAACGTCCTGACTTTC
TRBV6-1	few	TRBD1	TRBJ2-2	CASSPDRGGTGELFF	TGTGCCAGCAGTCCTGACAGGGGGGGCACCGGGGAGCTGTTTTTT
TRBV27	few	.	TRBJ2-5	CASTLGGETQYF	TGTGCCAGCACCCTAGGGGGGGAGACCCAGTACTTC